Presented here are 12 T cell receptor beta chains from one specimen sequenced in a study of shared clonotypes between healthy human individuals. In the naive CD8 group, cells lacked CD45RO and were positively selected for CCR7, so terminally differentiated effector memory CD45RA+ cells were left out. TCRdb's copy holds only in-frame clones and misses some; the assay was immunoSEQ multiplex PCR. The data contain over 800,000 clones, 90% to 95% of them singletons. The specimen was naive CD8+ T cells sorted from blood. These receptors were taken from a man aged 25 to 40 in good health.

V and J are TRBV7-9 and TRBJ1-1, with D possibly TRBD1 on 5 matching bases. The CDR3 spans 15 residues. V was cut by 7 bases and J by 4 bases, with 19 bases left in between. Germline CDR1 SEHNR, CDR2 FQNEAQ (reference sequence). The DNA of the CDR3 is TGTGCCAGCAAACAGACGGGGGGTATGGCCACTGAAGCTTTCTTT. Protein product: CASKQTGGMATEAFF.

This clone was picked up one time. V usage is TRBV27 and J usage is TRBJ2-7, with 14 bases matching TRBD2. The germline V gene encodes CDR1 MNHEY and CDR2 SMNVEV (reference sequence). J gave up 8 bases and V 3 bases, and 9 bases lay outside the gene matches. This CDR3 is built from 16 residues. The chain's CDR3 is CASSLGLAGAEIKQYF. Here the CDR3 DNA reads TGTGCCAGCAGTTTGGGACTAGCGGGAGCTGAGATTAAGCAGTACTTC.

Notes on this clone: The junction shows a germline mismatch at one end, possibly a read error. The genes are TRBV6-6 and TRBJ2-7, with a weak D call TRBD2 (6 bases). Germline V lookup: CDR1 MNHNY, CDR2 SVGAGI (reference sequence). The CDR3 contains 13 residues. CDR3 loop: CASSSGDSCEQYF. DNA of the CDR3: TGTGCCAGCAGTTCCGGGGACTCCTGCGAGCAGTACTTC.

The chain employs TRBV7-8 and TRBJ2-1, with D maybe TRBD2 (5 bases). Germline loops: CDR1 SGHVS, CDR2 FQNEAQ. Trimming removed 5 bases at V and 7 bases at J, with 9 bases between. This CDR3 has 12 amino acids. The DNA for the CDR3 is TGTGCCAGCAGCCGACCGGGAAATGAGCAGTTCTTC. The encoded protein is CASSRPGNEQFF.

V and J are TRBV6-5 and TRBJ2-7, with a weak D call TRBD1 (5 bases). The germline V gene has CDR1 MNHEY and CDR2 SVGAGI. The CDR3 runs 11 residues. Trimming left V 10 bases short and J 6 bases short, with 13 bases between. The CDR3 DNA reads TGTGCCACAGGGTCGAAAATCGAGCAGTACTTC. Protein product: CATGSKIEQYF.

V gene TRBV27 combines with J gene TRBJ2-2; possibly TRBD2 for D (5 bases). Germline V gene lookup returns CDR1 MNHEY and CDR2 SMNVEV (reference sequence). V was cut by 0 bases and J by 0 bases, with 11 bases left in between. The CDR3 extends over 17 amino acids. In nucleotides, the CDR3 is TGTGCCAGCAGTTTATCGGTTGGTAGCGCGAACACCGGGGAGCTGTTTTTT. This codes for CASSLSVGSANTGELFF.

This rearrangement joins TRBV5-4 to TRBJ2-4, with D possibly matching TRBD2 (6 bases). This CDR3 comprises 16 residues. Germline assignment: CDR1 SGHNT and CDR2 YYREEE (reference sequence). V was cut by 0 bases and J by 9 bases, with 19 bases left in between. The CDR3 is CASSLEEAPGDVIQYF. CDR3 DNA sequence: TGTGCCAGCAGCTTGGAGGAGGCCCCGGGGGATGTCATTCAGTACTTC.

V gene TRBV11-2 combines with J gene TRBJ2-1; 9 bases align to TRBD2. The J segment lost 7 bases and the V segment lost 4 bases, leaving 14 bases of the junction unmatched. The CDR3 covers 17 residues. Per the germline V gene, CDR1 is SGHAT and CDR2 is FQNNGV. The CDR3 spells CASSSLAGTSAENEQFF. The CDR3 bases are TGTGCCAGCAGCTCTCTAGCGGGGACTTCGGCTGAGAATGAGCAGTTCTTC.

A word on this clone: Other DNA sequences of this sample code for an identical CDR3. In nucleotides, the CDR3 is TGTGCCAGCAGCGTAGAGGGGAATAGCAATCAGCCCCAGCATTTT. It codes for CASSVEGNSNQPQHF. The V and J genes are TRBV9 and TRBJ1-5; D is possibly TRBD1 (5 bases). V dropped 0 bases and J dropped 0 bases, with 7 bases sitting between them. Per germline, CDR1 SGDLS and CDR2 YYNGEE. The CDR3 has 15 amino acids.

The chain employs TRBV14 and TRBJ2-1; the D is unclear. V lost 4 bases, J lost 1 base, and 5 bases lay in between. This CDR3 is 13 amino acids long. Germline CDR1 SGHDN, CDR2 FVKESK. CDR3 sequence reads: CASSPLSYNEQFF. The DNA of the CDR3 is TGTGCCAGCAGCCCCCTTTCCTACAATGAGCAGTTCTTC.

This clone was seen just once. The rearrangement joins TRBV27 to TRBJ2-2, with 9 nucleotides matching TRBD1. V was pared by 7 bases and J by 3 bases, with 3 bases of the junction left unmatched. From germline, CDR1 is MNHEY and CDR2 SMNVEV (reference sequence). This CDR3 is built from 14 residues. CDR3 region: CASTRQGDTGELFF. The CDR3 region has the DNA TGTGCCAGCACTCGACAGGGGGACACCGGGGAGCTGTTTTTT.

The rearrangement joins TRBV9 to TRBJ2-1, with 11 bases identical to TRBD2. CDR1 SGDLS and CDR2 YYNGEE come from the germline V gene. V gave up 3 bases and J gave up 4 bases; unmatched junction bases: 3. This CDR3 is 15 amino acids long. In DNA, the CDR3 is TGTGCCAGCAGCGGTAGCGGGAGGGTATACAATGAGCAGTTCTTC. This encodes CASSGSGRVYNEQFF.